The rows below give T cell receptor beta chains drawn from one sample of a study of T cells in Graves' hyperthyroidism and ophthalmopathy. From the multiplex PCR reads, TCRdb called clonotypes with MiXCR, one entry per CDR3 protein. The table records 250,000 to 300,000 distinct CDR3 sequences, approximately 15% of them present only once. The sample taken for sequencing was blood. The receptors stem from a woman in her thirties or forties with Graves' hyperthyroidism. Each CDR3 is given without its conserved first and last residue.

TRBV10-2	ASSDSNGPPLH
TRBV12-3/TRBV12-4	ASSLETGTDTQY
TRBV7-8	ASSLIEGRPFYGYT
TRBV20-1	SARPSAGANNEQF
TRBV5-1	ASRGQRTGPGELF
TRBV19	ASSIAGAPSYEQY
TRBV6-2/TRBV6-3	ASSYTKNTGELF
TRBV9	ASSVAGFGEAF
TRBV5-6	ASSCDRVRAGGPHNEQF
TRBV3-1	ASSQYRGQDKNIQY
TRBV4-2	ASSQDLSAEQF
TRBV28	ASTPPLLDEQF